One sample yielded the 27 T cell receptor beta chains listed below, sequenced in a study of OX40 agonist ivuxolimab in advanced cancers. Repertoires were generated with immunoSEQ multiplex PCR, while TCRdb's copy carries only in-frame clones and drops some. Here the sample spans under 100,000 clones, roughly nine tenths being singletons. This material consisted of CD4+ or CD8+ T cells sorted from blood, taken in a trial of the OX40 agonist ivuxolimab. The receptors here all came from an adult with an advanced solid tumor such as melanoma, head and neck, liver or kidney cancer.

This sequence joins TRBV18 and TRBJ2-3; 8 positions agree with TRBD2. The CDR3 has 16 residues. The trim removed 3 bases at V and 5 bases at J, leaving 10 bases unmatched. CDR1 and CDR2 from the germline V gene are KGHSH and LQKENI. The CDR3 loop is CASSPISGSDGDTQYF. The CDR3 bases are TGTGCCAGCTCACCGATCAGCGGGAGTGACGGAGATACGCAGTATTTT.

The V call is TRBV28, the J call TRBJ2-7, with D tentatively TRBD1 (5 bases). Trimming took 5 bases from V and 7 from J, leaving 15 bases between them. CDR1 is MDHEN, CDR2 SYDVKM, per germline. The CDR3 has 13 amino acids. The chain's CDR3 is CASSRPAGLEQYF. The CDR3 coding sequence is TGTGCCAGCAGTCGGCCGGCAGGGCTAGAGCAGTACTTC.

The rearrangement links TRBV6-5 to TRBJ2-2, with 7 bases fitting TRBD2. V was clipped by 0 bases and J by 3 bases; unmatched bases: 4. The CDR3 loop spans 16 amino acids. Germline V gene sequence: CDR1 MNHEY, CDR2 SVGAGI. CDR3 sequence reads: CASSYSGRGYTGELFF. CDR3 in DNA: TGTGCCAGCAGTTACTCTGGGCGGGGGTACACCGGGGAGCTGTTTTTT.

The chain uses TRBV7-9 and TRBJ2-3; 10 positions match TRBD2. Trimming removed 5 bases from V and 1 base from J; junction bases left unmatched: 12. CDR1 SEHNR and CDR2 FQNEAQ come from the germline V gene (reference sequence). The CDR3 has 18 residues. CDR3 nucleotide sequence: TGTGCCAGCAGCGGCCTAGCGGGAGAATCACGTCGCACAGATACGCAGTATTTT. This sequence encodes CASSGLAGESRRTDTQYF.

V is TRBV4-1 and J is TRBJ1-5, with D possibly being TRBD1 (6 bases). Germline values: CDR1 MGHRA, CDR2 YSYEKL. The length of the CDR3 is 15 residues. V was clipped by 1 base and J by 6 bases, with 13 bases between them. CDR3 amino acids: CASSQGGGASQPQHF. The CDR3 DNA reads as TGCGCCAGCAGCCAAGGAGGGGGAGCTTCTCAGCCCCAGCATTTT.

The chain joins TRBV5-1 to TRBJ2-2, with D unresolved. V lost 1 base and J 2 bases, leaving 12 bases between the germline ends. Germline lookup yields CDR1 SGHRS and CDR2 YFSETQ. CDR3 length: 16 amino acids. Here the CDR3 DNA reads TGCGCCAGCAGCTTGTCGACACGTTTTAACACCGGGGAGCTGTTTTTT. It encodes CASSLSTRFNTGELFF.

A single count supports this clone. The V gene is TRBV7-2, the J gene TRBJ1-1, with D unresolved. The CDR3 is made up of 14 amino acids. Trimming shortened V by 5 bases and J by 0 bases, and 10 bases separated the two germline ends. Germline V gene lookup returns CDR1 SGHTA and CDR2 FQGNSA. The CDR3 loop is CASSRYPLNTEAFF. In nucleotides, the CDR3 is TGTGCCAGCAGCCGCTACCCCCTGAACACTGAAGCTTTCTTT.

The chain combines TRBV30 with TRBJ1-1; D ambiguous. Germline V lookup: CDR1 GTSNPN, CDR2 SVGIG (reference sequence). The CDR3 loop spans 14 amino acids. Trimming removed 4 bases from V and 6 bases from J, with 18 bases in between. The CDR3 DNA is TGTGCCTGGACTATAGGACCCGGGAGTCCTGAAGCTTTCTTT. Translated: CAWTIGPGSPEAFF.

CDR3 bases: TGTGCCAGTAGTAGACAGCTTATAGATACGCAGTATTTT. The encoded protein is CASSRQLIDTQYF. The V and J genes are TRBV19 and TRBJ2-3, with a tentative D call TRBD1 (5 bases). CDR1 LNHDA and CDR2 SQIVND come from the germline V gene (reference sequence). The CDR3 is made up of 13 amino acids. V was pared by 4 bases and J by 5 bases, with 10 bases between.

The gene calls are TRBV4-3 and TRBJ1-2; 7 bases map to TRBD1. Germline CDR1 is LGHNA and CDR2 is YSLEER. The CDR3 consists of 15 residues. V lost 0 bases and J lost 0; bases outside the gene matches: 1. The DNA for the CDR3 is TGCGCCAGCAGCCAAGACGACAGGGCTAACTATGGCTACACCTTC. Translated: CASSQDDRANYGYTF.

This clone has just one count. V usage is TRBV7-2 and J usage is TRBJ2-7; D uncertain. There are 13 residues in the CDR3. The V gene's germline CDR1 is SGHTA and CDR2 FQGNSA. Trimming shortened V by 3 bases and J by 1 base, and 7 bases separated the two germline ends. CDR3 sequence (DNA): TGTGCCAGCAGCTTTCAGAGATCCTACGAGCAGTACTTC. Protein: CASSFQRSYEQYF.

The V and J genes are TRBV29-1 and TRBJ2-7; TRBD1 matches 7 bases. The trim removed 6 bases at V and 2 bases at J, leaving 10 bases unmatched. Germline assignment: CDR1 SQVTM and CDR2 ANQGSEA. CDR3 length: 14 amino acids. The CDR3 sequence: CSVRQGGAAYEQYF. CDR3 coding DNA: TGCAGCGTGCGACAGGGTGGAGCGGCCTACGAGCAGTACTTC.

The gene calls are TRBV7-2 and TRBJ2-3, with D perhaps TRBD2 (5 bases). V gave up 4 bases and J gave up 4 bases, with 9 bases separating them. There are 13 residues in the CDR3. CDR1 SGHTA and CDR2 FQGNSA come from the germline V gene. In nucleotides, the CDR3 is TGTGCCAGCAGCTCCATGAGGGCAGATACGCAGTATTTT. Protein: CASSSMRADTQYF.

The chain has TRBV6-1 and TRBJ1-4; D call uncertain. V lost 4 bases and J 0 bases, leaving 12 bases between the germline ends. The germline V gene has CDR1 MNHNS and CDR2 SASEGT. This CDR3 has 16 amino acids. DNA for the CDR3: TGTGCCAGCAGTGCCAAGCCGGGTGCAACTAATGAAAAACTGTTTTTT. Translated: CASSAKPGATNEKLFF.

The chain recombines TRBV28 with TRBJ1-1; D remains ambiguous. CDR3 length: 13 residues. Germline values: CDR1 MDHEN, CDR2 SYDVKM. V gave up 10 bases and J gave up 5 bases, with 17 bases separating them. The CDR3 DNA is TGTGCCACCTCTATGGATTTAGGTACTGAAGCTTTCTTT. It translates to CATSMDLGTEAFF.

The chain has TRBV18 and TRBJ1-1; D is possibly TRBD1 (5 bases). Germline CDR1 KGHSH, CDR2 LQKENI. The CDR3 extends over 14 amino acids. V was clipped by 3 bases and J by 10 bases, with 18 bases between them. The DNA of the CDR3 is TGTGCCAGCTCACCCGGGACGGGGGTGACGGTAGCTTTCTTT. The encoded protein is CASSPGTGVTVAFF. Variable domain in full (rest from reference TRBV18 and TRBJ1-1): NAGVMQNPRHLVRRRGQEARLRCSPMKGHSHVYWYRQLPEEGLKFMVYLQKENIIDESGMPKERFSAEFPKEGPSILRIQQVVRGDSAAYFCASSPGTGVTVAFFGQGTRLTVV.

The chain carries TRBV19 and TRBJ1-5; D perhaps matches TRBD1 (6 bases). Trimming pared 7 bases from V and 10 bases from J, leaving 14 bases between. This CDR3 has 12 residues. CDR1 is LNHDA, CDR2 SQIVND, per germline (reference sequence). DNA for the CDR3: TGTGCCAGTATCAGGGGACCCGGACCCCAGCATTTT. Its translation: CASIRGPGPQHF.

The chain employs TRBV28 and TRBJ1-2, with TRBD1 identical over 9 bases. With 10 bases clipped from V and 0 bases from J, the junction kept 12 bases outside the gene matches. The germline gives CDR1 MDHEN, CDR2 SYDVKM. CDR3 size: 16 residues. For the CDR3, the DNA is TGTGCCACGCAACGGACAGGGGCCGTTTCTAACTATGGCTACACCTTC. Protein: CATQRTGAVSNYGYTF.

This chain's CDR3 is CAIHPAPGQGKDEQYF. The DNA of the CDR3 is TGTGCCATCCACCCCGCACCTGGACAGGGGAAAGACGAGCAGTACTTC. This chain joins TRBV6-6 and TRBJ2-7, with 9 bases that match TRBD1. The germline V gene has CDR1 MNHNY and CDR2 SVGAGI (reference sequence). The length of the CDR3 is 16 residues. V shed 10 bases, J shed 5 bases, and the junction held 18 bases outside the gene matches.

The CDR3 DNA reads as TGCGCCAGCAGCCCACGCGGGCAGGGGGCGTCGGATTATGGCTACACCTTC. Amino acids: CASSPRGQGASDYGYTF. The chain combines TRBV5-1 with TRBJ1-2, with 8 bases fitting TRBD1. CDR3 length: 17 residues. V shed 4 bases, J shed 5 bases, and the junction held 16 bases outside the gene matches. Germline CDR1 and CDR2: SGHRS and YFSETQ.

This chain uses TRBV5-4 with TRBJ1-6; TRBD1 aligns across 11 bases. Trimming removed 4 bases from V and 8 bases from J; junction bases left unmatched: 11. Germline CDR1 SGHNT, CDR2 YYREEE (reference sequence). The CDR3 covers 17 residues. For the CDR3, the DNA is TGTGCCAGCAGCCGTGGACAGGGGGCCGCCGTACATTCACCCCTCCACTTT. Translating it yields CASSRGQGAAVHSPLHF. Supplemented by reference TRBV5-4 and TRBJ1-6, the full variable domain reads ETGVTQSPTHLIKTRGQQVTLRCSSQSGHNTVSWYQQALGQGPQFIFQYYREEENGRGNFPPRFSGLQFPNYSSELNVNALELDDSALYLCASSRGQGAAVHSPLHFGNGTRLTVT.

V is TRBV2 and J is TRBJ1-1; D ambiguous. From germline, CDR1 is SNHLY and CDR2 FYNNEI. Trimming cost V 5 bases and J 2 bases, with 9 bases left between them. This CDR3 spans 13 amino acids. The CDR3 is CASSNFQNTEAFF. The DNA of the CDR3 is TGTGCCAGCAGTAATTTTCAAAACACTGAAGCTTTCTTT.

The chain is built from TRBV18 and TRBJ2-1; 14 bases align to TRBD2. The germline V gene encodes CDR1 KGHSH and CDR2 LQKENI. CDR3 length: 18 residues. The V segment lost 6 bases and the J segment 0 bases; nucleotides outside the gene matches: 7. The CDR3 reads CASSPRLAGGSSYNEQFF. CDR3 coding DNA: TGTGCCAGCTCGCCCCGACTAGCGGGGGGGAGCTCCTACAATGAGCAGTTCTTC.

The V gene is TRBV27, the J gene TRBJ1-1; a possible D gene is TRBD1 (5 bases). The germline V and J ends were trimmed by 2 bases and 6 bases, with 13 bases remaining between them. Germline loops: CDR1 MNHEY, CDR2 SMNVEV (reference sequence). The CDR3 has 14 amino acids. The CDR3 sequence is CASSLSSGIAEAFF. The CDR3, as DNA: TGTGCCAGCAGTTTAAGTTCAGGGATCGCTGAAGCTTTCTTT.

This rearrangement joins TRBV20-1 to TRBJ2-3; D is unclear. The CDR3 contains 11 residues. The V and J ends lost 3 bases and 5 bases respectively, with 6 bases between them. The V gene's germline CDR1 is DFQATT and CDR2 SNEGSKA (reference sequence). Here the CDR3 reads CSASTRDTQYF. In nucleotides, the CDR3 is TGCAGTGCTAGTACAAGAGATACGCAGTATTTT.

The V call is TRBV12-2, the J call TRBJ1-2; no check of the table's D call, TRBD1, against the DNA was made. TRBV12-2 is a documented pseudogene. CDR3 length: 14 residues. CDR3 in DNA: TGTGCAAGTCGTGAACAGGGGGCCGGGGATGGCTACACCTTC. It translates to CASREQGAGDGYTF.

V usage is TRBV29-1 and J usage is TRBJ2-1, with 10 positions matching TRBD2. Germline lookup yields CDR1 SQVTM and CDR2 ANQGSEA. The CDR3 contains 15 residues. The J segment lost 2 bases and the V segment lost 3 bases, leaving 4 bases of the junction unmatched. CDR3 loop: CSVDRLAGAYNEQFF. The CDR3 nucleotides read TGCAGCGTTGATCGCCTAGCGGGAGCCTACAATGAGCAGTTCTTC.